A single sample is the source of the 13 T cell receptor beta chains below, sequenced in a study of blood T cell repertoires in COVID-19. Using immunoSEQ multiplex PCR, the repertoire was profiled, and TCRdb retains in-frame clones only, with some absent. The sample records roughly 40,000 clones, 60% to 85% being singletons. Material for sequencing was peripheral blood. These receptors all stem from a woman older than 75 with acute or convalescent COVID-19.

The chain links TRBV4-1 to TRBJ1-5, with 9 bases identical to TRBD1. The CDR3 covers 15 residues. Germline CDR1 is MGHRA and CDR2 is YSYEKL. Trimming removed 3 bases from V and 3 bases from J; junction bases left unmatched: 3. CDR3 protein: CASSQGQGYNQPQHF. Here the CDR3 DNA reads TGCGCCAGCAGCCAGGGACAGGGCTACAATCAGCCCCAGCATTTT.

The table lists this clone with a count of one. CDR3 bases: TGTGCCAGCAGCTTGGAGCGCCGGTCATGGCAAGAGACCCAGTACTTC. Translation gives CASSLERRSWQETQYF. This chain links TRBV5-5 with TRBJ2-5; D is uncertain. The CDR3 is 16 residues long. Germline CDR1 SGHKS, CDR2 YYEKEE (reference sequence). Trimming pared 0 bases from V and 2 bases from J, leaving 14 bases between.

This rearrangement joins TRBV6-2 or TRBV6-3 to TRBJ1-5; TRBD1 aligns across 8 bases. Germline V gives CDR1 MNHEY, CDR2 SVGEGT. The CDR3 runs 14 residues. J lost 6 bases, V lost 4 bases, and 5 bases had no gene match. The CDR3 region has the DNA TGTGCCAGCAGTTTGAGACAGGGGCCTCAGCCCCAGCATTTT. Its protein is CASSLRQGPQPQHF.

The chain has TRBV28 and TRBJ1-2; no firm D call. The CDR3 spans 10 residues. Germline V gene lookup returns CDR1 MDHEN and CDR2 SYDVKM. Trimming removed 11 bases at V and 5 bases at J, with 9 bases between. The CDR3: CAAAQYGYTF. DNA of the CDR3: TGTGCCGCCGCACAGTATGGCTACACCTTC.

J is TRBJ2-5 and V is TRBV15; 9 bases map to TRBD1. J gave up 4 bases and V 0 bases, and 15 bases lay outside the gene matches. This CDR3 is built from 19 residues. In germline, CDR1 is LNHNV, CDR2 YYDKDF (reference sequence). CDR3 region: CATSRENGGTGLVPETQYF. The CDR3, as DNA: TGTGCCACCAGCAGAGAAAACGGAGGGACAGGGTTGGTTCCAGAGACCCAGTACTTC.

V and J are TRBV9 and TRBJ2-3; 8 bases fit TRBD2. The CDR3 has 16 residues. Trimming took 0 bases from V and 4 from J; bases not matched to a gene: 7. Per germline, CDR1 SGDLS and CDR2 YYNGEE. The CDR3 is CASSVALPGLADTQYF. The CDR3 DNA sequence: TGTGCCAGCAGCGTAGCGCTACCGGGACTAGCAGATACGCAGTATTTT.

V and J are TRBV27 and TRBJ1-1, with unresolved D. Germline V gene sequence: CDR1 MNHEY, CDR2 SMNVEV (reference sequence). This CDR3 region has 14 residues. The V gene lost 6 bases and the J gene lost 0 bases, with 11 bases spanning the gap. DNA for the CDR3: TGTGCCAGCAGGAGATCGCGGATGAACACTGAAGCTTTCTTT. Translated: CASRRSRMNTEAFF.

This chain uses TRBV10-3 with TRBJ2-1, with a possible D match to TRBD2 (6 bases). V was trimmed by 6 bases and J by 3 bases, leaving 12 bases between them. The CDR3 consists of 14 residues. Germline CDR1 and CDR2: ENHRY and SYGVKD. The chain's CDR3 is CAISRDSFYNEQFF. In DNA form, the CDR3 reads TGTGCCATCAGCCGGGACTCGTTCTACAATGAGCAGTTCTTC.

The chain uses TRBV29-1 and TRBJ2-7; possibly TRBD2 for D (5 bases). Germline V gives CDR1 SQVTM, CDR2 ANQGSEA. The CDR3 extends over 14 amino acids. The V and J ends lost 4 bases and 2 bases respectively, with 15 bases between them. CDR3 nucleotide sequence: TGCAGCGTTGCTAGCAGTCTGGGGACCTACGAGCAGTACTTC. Translation: CSVASSLGTYEQYF.

V usage is TRBV7-9 and J usage is TRBJ1-2; possible D gene TRBD1, 6 bases. Germline loops: CDR1 SEHNR, CDR2 FQNEAQ (reference sequence). The ends were cut back, 2 bases at V and 4 bases at J, with 17 bases in the middle. The CDR3 covers 16 residues. CDR3 nucleotide sequence: TGTGCCAGCAGCTTAATGGGCGGGGGGCAGAGCTATGGCTACACCTTC. Amino acid sequence: CASSLMGGGQSYGYTF.

In this sample, this clone turned up a few times. The V call is TRBV10-2, the J call TRBJ2-5, with 8 bases matching TRBD2. Germline V gene lookup returns CDR1 WSHSY and CDR2 SAAADI. The CDR3 has 15 amino acids. The V gene end was trimmed by 3 bases and the J gene end by 6 bases; junction bases not matched to a gene: 9. CDR3 loop: CASSESGGPMKTQYF. The CDR3 DNA follows: TGCGCCAGCAGTGAATCGGGAGGGCCGATGAAGACCCAGTACTTC.

V is TRBV11-2 and J is TRBJ2-1; the D gene is possibly TRBD2 (6 bases). CDR1 is SGHAT and CDR2 is FQNNGV in the germline V gene. The CDR3 is 15 amino acids. Trimming cost V 5 bases and J 8 bases, with 19 bases left between them. In DNA, the CDR3 is TGTGCCAGCAGCCAATCCTGGAGGGGCGGGGATGAGCAGTTCTTC. Its protein is CASSQSWRGGDEQFF.

This clone was found once. The chain combines TRBV6-5 with TRBJ2-7; TRBD2 matches 12 bases. Germline V gene sequence: CDR1 MNHEY, CDR2 SVGAGI. This CDR3 is 16 amino acids long. With 0 bases clipped from V and 2 bases from J, the junction kept 2 bases outside the gene matches. The chain's CDR3 is CASSYSGLAGTYEQYF. CDR3 coding DNA: TGTGCCAGCAGTTACTCCGGACTAGCGGGGACCTACGAGCAGTACTTC.